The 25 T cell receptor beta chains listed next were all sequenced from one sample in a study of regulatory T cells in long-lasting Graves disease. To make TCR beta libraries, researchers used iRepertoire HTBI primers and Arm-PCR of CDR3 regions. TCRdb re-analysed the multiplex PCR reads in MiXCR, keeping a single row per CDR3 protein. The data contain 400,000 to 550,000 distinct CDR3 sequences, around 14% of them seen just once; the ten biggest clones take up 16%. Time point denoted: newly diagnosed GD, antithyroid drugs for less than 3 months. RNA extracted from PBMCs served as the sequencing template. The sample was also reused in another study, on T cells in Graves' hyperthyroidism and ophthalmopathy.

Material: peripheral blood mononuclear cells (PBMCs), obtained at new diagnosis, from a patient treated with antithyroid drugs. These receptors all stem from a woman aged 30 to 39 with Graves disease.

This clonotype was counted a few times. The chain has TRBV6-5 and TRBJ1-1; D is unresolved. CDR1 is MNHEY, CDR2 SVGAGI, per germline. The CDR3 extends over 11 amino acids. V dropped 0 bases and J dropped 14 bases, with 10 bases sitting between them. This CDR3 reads CASSYSSVCFF. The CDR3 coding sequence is TGTGCCAGCAGTTACTCGTCTGTCTGCTTCTTT.

In DNA form, the CDR3 reads TGCGCCAGCGGCCAAGAGGGGCTAGCGGGAGGTACAGGTCAGTTCTTC. This encodes CASGQEGLAGGTGQFF. V usage is TRBV5-1 and J usage is TRBJ2-1; TRBD2 matches 11 bases. This CDR3 contains 16 residues. The J segment lost 13 bases and the V segment lost 7 bases, leaving 19 bases of the junction unmatched. Germline lookup yields CDR1 SGHRS and CDR2 YFSETQ. The variable domain in full, with the rest retrieved from reference TRBV5-1 and TRBJ2-1, is KAGVTQTPRYLIKTRGQQVTLSCSPISGHRSVSWYQQTPGQGLQFLFEYFSETQRNKGNFPGRFSGRQFSNSRSEMNVSTLELGDSALYLCASGQEGLAGGTGQFFGPGTRLTVL.

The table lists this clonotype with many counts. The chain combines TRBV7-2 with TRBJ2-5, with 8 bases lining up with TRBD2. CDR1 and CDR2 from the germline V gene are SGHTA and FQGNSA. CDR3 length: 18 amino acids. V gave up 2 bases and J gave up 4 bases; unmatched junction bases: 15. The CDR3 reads CASSLLLSAGVFSETQYF. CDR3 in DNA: TGTGCCAGCAGCTTACTTCTGTCAGCGGGAGTCTTTTCAGAGACCCAGTACTTC.

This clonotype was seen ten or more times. The CDR3 is CASSTKGGFPDTQYF. The CDR3 nucleotides are TGTGCCAGCAGCACCAAGGGAGGGTTTCCAGATACGCAGTATTTT. J is TRBJ2-3 and V is TRBV9; 7 bases are a match to TRBD2. CDR1 is SGDLS, CDR2 YYNGEE, per germline. The CDR3 loop spans 15 amino acids. The V and J ends lost 4 bases and 4 bases, in that order; junction bases with no gene match: 9.

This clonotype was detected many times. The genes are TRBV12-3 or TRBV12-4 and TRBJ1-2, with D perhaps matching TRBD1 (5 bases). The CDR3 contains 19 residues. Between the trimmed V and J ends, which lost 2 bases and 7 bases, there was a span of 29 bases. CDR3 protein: CASSLNVGPGTLPKSGYTF. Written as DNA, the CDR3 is TGTGCCAGCAGTTTAAATGTCGGGCCTGGGACCCTACCTAAGAGTGGCTACACCTTC.

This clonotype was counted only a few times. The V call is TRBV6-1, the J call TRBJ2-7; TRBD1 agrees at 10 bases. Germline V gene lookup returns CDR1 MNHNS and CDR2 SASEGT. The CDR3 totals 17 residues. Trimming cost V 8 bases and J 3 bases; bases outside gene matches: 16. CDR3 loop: CASLRDRGGGSGYEQYF. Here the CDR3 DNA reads TGTGCCAGCCTCCGGGACAGGGGAGGCGGGAGCGGCTACGAGCAGTACTTC.

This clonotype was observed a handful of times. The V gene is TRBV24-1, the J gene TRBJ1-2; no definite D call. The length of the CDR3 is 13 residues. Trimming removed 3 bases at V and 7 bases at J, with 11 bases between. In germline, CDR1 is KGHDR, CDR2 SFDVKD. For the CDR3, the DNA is TGTGCCACCAGTGATCAGAAGCTGGGTGGCTACACCTTC. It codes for CATSDQKLGGYTF.

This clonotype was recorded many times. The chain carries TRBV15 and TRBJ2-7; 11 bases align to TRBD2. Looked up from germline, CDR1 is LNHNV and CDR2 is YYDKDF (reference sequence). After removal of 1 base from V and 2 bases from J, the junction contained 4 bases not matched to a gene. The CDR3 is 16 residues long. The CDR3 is CATSRVAGGFPYEQYF. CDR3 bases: TGTGCCACCAGCAGAGTAGCGGGAGGGTTTCCCTACGAGCAGTACTTC.

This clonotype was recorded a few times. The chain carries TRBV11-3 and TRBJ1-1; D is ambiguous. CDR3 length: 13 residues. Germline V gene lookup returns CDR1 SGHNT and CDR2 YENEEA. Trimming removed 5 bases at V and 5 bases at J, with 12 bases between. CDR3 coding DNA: TGTGCCAGCAGCAGTGGAGACGTAACTGAAGCTTTCTTT. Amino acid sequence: CASSSGDVTEAFF.

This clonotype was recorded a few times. The CDR3 sequence is CASTPQGRTETQYF. CDR3 bases: TGTGCCAGCACCCCCCAAGGGCGGACAGAGACCCAGTACTTC. The J gene is TRBJ2-5, the V gene TRBV6-2 or TRBV6-3; D is undetermined. The CDR3 spans 14 residues. Trimming pared 7 bases from V and 4 bases from J, leaving 16 bases between. CDR1 is MNHEY and CDR2 is SVGEGT in the germline V gene.

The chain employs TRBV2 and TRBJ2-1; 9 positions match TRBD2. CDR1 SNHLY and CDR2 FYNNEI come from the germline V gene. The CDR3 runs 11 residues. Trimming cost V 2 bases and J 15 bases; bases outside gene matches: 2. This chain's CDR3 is CASSELAGRFF. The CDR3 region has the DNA TGTGCCAGCAGTGAACTAGCGGGAAGGTTCTTC.

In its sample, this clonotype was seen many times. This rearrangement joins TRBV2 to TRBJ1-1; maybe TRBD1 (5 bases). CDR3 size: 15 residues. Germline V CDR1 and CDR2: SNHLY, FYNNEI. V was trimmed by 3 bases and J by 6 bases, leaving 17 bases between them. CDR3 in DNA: TGTGCCAGCAGTGATCGCGCAGGGCGAGTTTCTGAAGCTTTCTTT. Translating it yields CASSDRAGRVSEAFF.

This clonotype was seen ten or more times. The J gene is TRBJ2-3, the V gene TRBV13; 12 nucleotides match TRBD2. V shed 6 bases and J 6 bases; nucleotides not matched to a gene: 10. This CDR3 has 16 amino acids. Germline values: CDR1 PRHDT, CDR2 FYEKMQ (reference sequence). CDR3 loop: CASSFGLAGTGDTQYF. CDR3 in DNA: TGTGCCAGCAGTTTCGGACTAGCGGGAACGGGGGATACGCAGTATTTT.

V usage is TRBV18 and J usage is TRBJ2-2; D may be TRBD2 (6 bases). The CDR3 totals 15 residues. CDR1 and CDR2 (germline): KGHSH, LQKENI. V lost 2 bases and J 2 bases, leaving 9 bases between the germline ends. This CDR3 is CASSPRDFNTGELFF. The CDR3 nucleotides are TGTGCCAGCTCACCAAGGGACTTTAACACCGGGGAGCTGTTTTTT.

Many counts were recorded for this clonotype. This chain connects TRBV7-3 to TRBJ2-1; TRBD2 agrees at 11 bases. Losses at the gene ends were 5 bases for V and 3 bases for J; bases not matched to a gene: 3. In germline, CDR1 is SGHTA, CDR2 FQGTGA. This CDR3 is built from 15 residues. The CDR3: CASSPTSGGYNEQFF. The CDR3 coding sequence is TGTGCCAGCAGCCCAACTAGCGGGGGCTACAATGAGCAGTTCTTC.

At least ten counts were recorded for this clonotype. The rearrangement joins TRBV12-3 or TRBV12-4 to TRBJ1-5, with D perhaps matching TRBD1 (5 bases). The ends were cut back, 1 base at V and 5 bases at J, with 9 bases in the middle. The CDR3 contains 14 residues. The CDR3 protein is CASSLVREDQPQHF. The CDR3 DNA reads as TGTGCCAGCAGTTTAGTCAGGGAGGATCAGCCCCAGCATTTT.

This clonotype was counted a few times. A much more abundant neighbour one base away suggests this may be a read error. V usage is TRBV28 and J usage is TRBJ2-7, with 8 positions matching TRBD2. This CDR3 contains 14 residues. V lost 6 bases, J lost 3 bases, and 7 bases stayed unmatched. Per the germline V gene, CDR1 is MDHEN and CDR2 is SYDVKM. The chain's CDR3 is CASRALAGFYEQYF. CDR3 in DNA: TGTGCCAGCAGAGCTCTAGCGGGTTTCTACGAGCAGTACTTC. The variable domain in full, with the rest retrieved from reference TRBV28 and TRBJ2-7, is DVKVTQSSRYLVKRTGEKVFLECVQDMDHENMFWYRQDPGLGLRLIYFSYDVKMKEKGDIPEGYSVSREKKERFSLILESASTNQTSMYLCASRALAGFYEQYFGPGTRLTVT.

The CDR3 DNA sequence: TGCAGTGCTCCTGACAGGGGAAGGAATGGCTACACCTTC. The encoded protein is CSAPDRGRNGYTF. The rearrangement joins TRBV20-1 to TRBJ1-2; 8 bases agree with TRBD1. V was pared by 5 bases and J by 6 bases, with 8 bases of the junction left unmatched. The germline V gene encodes CDR1 DFQATT and CDR2 SNEGSKA (reference sequence). This CDR3 contains 13 residues.

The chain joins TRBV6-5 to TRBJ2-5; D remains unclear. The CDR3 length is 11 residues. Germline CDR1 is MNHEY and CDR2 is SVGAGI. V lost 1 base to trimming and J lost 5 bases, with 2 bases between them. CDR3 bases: TGTGCCAGCAGTTACTTGGAGACCCAGTACTTC. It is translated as CASSYLETQYF.

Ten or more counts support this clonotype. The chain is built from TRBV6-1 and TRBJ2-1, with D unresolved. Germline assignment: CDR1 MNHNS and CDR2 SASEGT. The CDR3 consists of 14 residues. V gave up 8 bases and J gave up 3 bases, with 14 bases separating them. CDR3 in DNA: TGTGCCAGCCCTACAGAGGTGGGCTACAATGAGCAGTTCTTC. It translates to CASPTEVGYNEQFF.

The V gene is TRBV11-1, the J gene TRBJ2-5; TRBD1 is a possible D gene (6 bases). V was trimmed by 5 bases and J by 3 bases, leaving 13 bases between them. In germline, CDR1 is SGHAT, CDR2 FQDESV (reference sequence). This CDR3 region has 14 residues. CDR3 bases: TGTGCCAGCAGCCTGCACAGGGTTGAAGAGACCCAGTACTTC. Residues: CASSLHRVEETQYF.

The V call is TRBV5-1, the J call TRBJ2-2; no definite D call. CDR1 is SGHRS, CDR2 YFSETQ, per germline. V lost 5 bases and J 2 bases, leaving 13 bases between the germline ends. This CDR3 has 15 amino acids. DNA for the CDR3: TGCGCCAGCAGGCAAGCGATCGGAAACACCGGGGAGCTGTTTTTT. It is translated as CASRQAIGNTGELFF.

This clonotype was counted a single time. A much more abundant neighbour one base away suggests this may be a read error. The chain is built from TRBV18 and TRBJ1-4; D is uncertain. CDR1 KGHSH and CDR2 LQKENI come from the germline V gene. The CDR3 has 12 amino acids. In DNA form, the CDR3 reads TGTGCCAGCGACGAGGACGGCGAAAACCTGTTTTTT. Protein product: CASDEDGENLFF.

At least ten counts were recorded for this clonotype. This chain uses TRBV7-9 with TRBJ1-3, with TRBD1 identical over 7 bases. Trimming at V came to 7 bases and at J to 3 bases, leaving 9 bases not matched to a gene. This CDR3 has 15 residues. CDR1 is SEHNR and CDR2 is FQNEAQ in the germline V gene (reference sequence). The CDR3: CASNRQGSSGNTIYF. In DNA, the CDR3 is TGTGCCAGCAACCGACAGGGCTCGAGTGGAAACACCATATATTTT.

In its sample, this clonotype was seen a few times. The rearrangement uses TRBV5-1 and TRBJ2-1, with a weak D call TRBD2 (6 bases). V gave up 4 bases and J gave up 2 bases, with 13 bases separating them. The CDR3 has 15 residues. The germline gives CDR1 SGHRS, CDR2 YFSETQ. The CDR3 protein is CASSPPGGTYNEQFF. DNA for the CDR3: TGCGCCAGCAGCCCCCCTGGCGGGACCTACAATGAGCAGTTCTTC.